This T cell receptor (beta chain) was sequenced for a study of CD8 T cells in Susac syndrome. Whole-study results and caveats: The study's TCR sequencing and HLA analysis drew on a certain number of individuals. That number was acknowledged as relatively small.

With respect to this clonotype: Its specificity is unknown.

RNA in amounts of roughly 0.5 to 1 ug was reverse transcribed with random hexamers. The CDR3 of TCR beta was amplified by immunoSEQ multiplex PCR across 54 Vbeta and 13 Jbeta. In TCRdb, the immunoSEQ multiplex PCR reads were re-called with MiXCR into one record per CDR3 protein. The sample has hundreds of thousands of distinct CDR3 sequences; more than 70% are singletons. CD8+ and CD4+ T cells from blood underwent TCR beta sequencing, which was carried out in a high-throughput format. Negative isolation yielded CD4+ and CD8+ T cells, and FACS enriched TEMRA cells. The source of this sequence is a human donor with multiple sclerosis. Sequenced sample: CD8+ T cells from PBMCs.

As DNA, the CDR3 is TGCGCCAGCAGCGGGACACCCCAGACGTTAGATACGCAGTATTTT. As protein: CASSGTPQTLDTQYF. The chain joins TRBV4-1 to TRBJ2-3; possibly TRBD1 for D (6 bases). This CDR3 spans 15 amino acids. Germline V gene sequence: CDR1 MGHRA, CDR2 YSYEKL. Trimming shortened V by 5 bases and J by 5 bases, and 17 bases separated the two germline ends.